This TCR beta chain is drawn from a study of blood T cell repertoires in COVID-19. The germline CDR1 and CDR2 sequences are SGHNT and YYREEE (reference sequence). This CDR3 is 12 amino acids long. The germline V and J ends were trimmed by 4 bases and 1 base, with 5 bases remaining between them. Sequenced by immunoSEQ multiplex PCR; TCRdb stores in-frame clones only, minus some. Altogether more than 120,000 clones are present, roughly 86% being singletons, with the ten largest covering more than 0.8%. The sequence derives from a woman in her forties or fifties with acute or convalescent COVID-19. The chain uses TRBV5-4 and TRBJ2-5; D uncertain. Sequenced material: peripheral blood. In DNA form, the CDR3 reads TGTGCCAGCAGCGGCAGCCAAGAGACCCAGTACTTC. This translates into CASSGSQETQYF.